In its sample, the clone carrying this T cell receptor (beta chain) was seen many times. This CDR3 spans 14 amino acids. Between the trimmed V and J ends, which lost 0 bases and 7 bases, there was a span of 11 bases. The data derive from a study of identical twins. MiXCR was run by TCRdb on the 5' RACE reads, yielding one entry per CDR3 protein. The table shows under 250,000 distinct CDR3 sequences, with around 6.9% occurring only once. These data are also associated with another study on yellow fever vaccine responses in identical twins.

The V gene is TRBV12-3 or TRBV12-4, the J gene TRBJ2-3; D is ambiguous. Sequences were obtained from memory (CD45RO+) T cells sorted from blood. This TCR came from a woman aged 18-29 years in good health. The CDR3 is CASSLALREYTQYF. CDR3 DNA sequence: TGTGCCAGCAGTTTAGCGCTAAGGGAATATACGCAGTATTTT.